The 28 T cell receptor beta chains given below trace back to one sample, sequenced in a study of blood T cell repertoires in COVID-19. Using immunoSEQ multiplex PCR, the repertoire was profiled, and TCRdb retains in-frame clones only, with some absent. The data contain 150,000 to 200,000 clones, 65% to 90% of them seen just once; the ten biggest clones take up about 1.5%. The sequencing input was peripheral blood. Receptor source: a human donor in a cohort sampled during active COVID-19.

J is TRBJ1-2 and V is TRBV6-5; 10 nucleotides match TRBD1. The V segment lost 2 bases and the J segment 3 bases; nucleotides outside the gene matches: 6. The CDR3 covers 16 residues. The germline V gene has CDR1 MNHEY and CDR2 SVGAGI. DNA for the CDR3: TGTGCCAGCAGTTACGCTGACGGGACAGGGGACTATGGCTACACCTTC. Translated: CASSYADGTGDYGYTF.

V and J are TRBV7-2 and TRBJ2-5; 9 bases align to TRBD2. The CDR3 is 16 residues long. Germline V gene lookup returns CDR1 SGHTA and CDR2 FQGNSA. The V and J ends lost 3 bases and 4 bases, in that order; junction bases with no gene match: 9. The CDR3 spells CASSFSWREGRETQYF. The CDR3 bases are TGTGCCAGCAGCTTTTCCTGGCGGGAGGGCCGAGAGACCCAGTACTTC. Full variable domain (missing parts from reference TRBV7-2 and TRBJ2-5): GAGVSQSPSNKVTEKGKDVELRCDPISGHTALYWYRQSLGQGLEFLIYFQGNSAPDKSGLPSDRFSAERTGGSVSTLTIQRTQQEDSAVYLCASSFSWREGRETQYFGPGTRLLVL.

The chain employs TRBV10-3 and TRBJ1-2; 10 bases align to TRBD1. The trim removed 2 bases at V and 5 bases at J, leaving 2 bases unmatched. The CDR3 contains 14 residues. From germline, CDR1 is ENHRY and CDR2 SYGVKD. The CDR3, as DNA: TGTGCCATCAGTGAGGGACAGGGGGGTTATGGCTACACCTTC. It codes for CAISEGQGGYGYTF.

The genes are TRBV11-2 and TRBJ1-5; tentative D call: TRBD1 (5 bases). The CDR3 covers 16 residues. CDR1 is SGHAT, CDR2 FQNNGV, per germline. The V gene lost 1 base and the J gene lost 5 bases, with 15 bases spanning the gap. The CDR3, as DNA: TGTGCCAGCAGCTTAGCGAGAGCGGGGGGGGATCAGCCCCAGCATTTT. Translation gives CASSLARAGGDQPQHF.

Here the CDR3 reads CASSQETGQGNDEQYF. The CDR3 nucleotides are TGTGCCAGCAGCCAAGAGACGGGACAGGGAAATGACGAGCAGTACTTC. The chain employs TRBV3-1 (or the pseudogene TRBV3-2) and TRBJ2-7; 9 nucleotides match TRBD1. This CDR3 spans 16 amino acids. V was clipped by 0 bases and J by 5 bases; unmatched bases: 8. Per the germline V gene, CDR1 is LGHDT and CDR2 is YNNKEL (reference sequence).

The rearrangement uses TRBV4-2 and TRBJ2-3; TRBD2 matches 8 bases. With V trimmed by 4 bases and J by 0 bases, 9 bases remained unmatched. Germline CDR1 and CDR2: LGHNA and YNFKEQ. This CDR3 has 17 amino acids. The CDR3 bases are TGTGCCAGCAGCCGCGAGTCACTAGCGGTTAGCACAGATACGCAGTATTTT. Translation: CASSRESLAVSTDTQYF.

This clone appeared once. This sequence joins TRBV4-3 and TRBJ2-1; tentative D call: TRBD1 (6 bases). Germline loops: CDR1 LGHNA, CDR2 YSLEER. The CDR3 covers 15 residues. V was shortened by 0 bases and J by 4 bases, with 10 bases between the two germline ends. Here the CDR3 reads CASSQDDTGYNEQFF. The CDR3, as DNA: TGCGCCAGCAGCCAAGATGATACAGGGTACAATGAGCAGTTCTTC.

The chain combines TRBV24-1 with TRBJ2-1; D perhaps matches TRBD2 (5 bases). The germline V gene encodes CDR1 KGHDR and CDR2 SFDVKD. V was cut by 4 bases and J by 12 bases, with 15 bases left in between. The CDR3 sequence is 13 residues long. The CDR3 DNA reads as TGTGCCACCAGTGACGCGGGCCTCCAATGGCAGTTCTTC. Translated: CATSDAGLQWQFF.

This clone has a single count. V and J are TRBV19 and TRBJ1-2; tentative D call: TRBD1 (5 bases). This CDR3 is 13 amino acids long. V was trimmed by 5 bases and J by 4 bases, leaving 11 bases between them. Germline CDR1 is LNHDA and CDR2 is SQIVND (reference sequence). Written as DNA, the CDR3 is TGTGCCAGTAGTCCGACAGCGGGCTATGGCTACACCTTC. Translation gives CASSPTAGYGYTF. Drawing the rest from reference TRBV19 and TRBJ1-2, the complete variable domain is DGGITQSPKYLFRKEGQNVTLSCEQNLNHDAMYWYRQDPGQGLRLIYYSQIVNDFQKGDIAEGYSVSREKKESFPLTVTSAQKNPTAFYLCASSPTAGYGYTFGSGTRLTVV.

The chain is built from TRBV27 and TRBJ1-2; D remains unclear. Germline values: CDR1 MNHEY, CDR2 SMNVEV (reference sequence). The CDR3 loop spans 13 amino acids. Trimming pared 5 bases from V and 2 bases from J, leaving 9 bases between. CDR3: CASSLRSNYGYTF. The CDR3 nucleotides read TGTGCCAGCAGTCTCAGGTCCAACTATGGCTACACCTTC.

The rearrangement joins TRBV7-9 to TRBJ2-7; a weak D match, TRBD2 (5 bases). This CDR3 has 12 amino acids. From germline, CDR1 is SEHNR and CDR2 FQNEAQ (reference sequence). V dropped 0 bases and J dropped 7 bases, with 7 bases sitting between them. This chain's CDR3 is CASSLAGEEQYF. CDR3 DNA: TGTGCCAGCAGCTTAGCGGGAGAAGAGCAGTACTTC.

A remark on this clone: A read error is possible here, since a much larger clone lies one base away. The chain recombines TRBV6-4 with TRBJ1-1; the D is unclear. The ends were cut back, 3 bases at V and 1 base at J, with 6 bases in the middle. The CDR3 has 13 amino acids. CDR1 MRHNA and CDR2 SNTAGT come from the germline V gene. CDR3 loop: CASSERENTEAFF. DNA for the CDR3: TGTGCCAGCAGTGAACGGGAGAACACTGAAGCTTTCTTT.

V gene TRBV7-2 combines with J gene TRBJ2-4; 10 bases agree with TRBD1. The CDR3 spans 16 residues. The V gene's germline CDR1 is SGHTA and CDR2 FQGNSA. V lost 1 base to trimming and J lost 4 bases; unmatched junction nucleotides: 4. The CDR3 protein is CASSLGTGGKKNIQYF. CDR3 DNA sequence: TGTGCCAGCAGCTTAGGGACAGGGGGGAAGAAAAACATTCAGTACTTC.

The rearrangement joins TRBV28 to TRBJ2-7; D is possibly TRBD2 (5 bases). Looked up from germline, CDR1 is MDHEN and CDR2 is SYDVKM. This CDR3 contains 11 residues. Trimming shortened V by 8 bases and J by 7 bases, and 12 bases separated the two germline ends. This chain's CDR3 is CASRGNFEQYF. Written as DNA, the CDR3 is TGTGCCAGCCGGGGAAACTTTGAGCAGTACTTC.

This chain connects TRBV4-1 to TRBJ2-3; TRBD1 matches 9 bases. Looked up from germline, CDR1 is MGHRA and CDR2 is YSYEKL. This CDR3 contains 16 residues. Losses at the gene ends were 3 bases for V and 3 bases for J; bases not matched to a gene: 7. The DNA for the CDR3 is TGCGCCAGCAGCCAGGCCGGGACAGGGTTAACAGATACGCAGTATTTT. Its protein is CASSQAGTGLTDTQYF.

This chain connects TRBV25-1 to TRBJ2-7; possibly TRBD1 for D (5 bases). V shed 2 bases and J shed 5 bases, with 13 bases lying between them. The CDR3 consists of 14 residues. In germline, CDR1 is MGHDK, CDR2 SYGVNS. The CDR3 bases are TGTGCCAGCAGTGAAGAAATCAGGGTCCACGAGCAGTACTTC. Encoded protein: CASSEEIRVHEQYF.

The CDR3 DNA is TGTGCCAGCAGCTTTACAGCCGGGGAGCTGTTTTTT. Protein product: CASSFTAGELFF. V gene TRBV7-3 combines with J gene TRBJ2-2; D remains unclear. Looked up from germline, CDR1 is SGHTA and CDR2 is FQGTGA. The CDR3 is made up of 12 amino acids. V was shortened by 3 bases and J by 6 bases, with 5 bases between the two germline ends. The full variable domain, its missing parts supplied by reference TRBV7-3 and TRBJ2-2, is GAGVSQTPSNKVTEKGKYVELRCDPISGHTALYWYRQSLGQGPEFLIYFQGTGAADDSGLPNDRFFAVRPEGSVSTLKIQRTERGDSAVYLCASSFTAGELFFGEGSRLTVL.

The CDR3 sequence is CAIIPGGTMNTEAFF. The CDR3 DNA sequence: TGTGCCATCATCCCAGGGGGCACCATGAACACTGAAGCTTTCTTT. This chain uses TRBV10-3 with TRBJ1-1, with 8 bases identical to TRBD1. The CDR3 totals 15 residues. Germline CDR1 reads ENHRY; CDR2 reads SYGVKD. V lost 7 bases and J lost 0; bases outside the gene matches: 7.

This chain connects TRBV10-1 to TRBJ2-7; 13 bases map to TRBD2. CDR1 WNHNN and CDR2 SYGVQD come from the germline V gene (reference sequence). The CDR3 extends over 14 amino acids. The trim removed 0 bases at V and 7 bases at J, leaving 0 bases unmatched. This CDR3 is CASSESGLAGEQYF. DNA for the CDR3: TGCGCCAGCAGTGAGTCGGGACTAGCGGGAGAGCAGTACTTC.

The genes are TRBV4-1 and TRBJ2-3; no definite D call. The V end was cut by 0 bases, the J end by 5 bases, with 9 bases between. The CDR3 totals 14 residues. Germline V gives CDR1 MGHRA, CDR2 YSYEKL. The CDR3 region has the DNA TGCGCCAGCAGCCAAGAAACAGCTGGAGATACGCAGTATTTT. Translation gives CASSQETAGDTQYF.

The chain carries TRBV6-2 or TRBV6-3 and TRBJ2-1, with 7 nucleotides matching TRBD1. This CDR3 is built from 14 residues. Germline assignment: CDR1 MNHEY and CDR2 SVGEGT. V lost 2 bases to trimming and J lost 9 bases; unmatched junction nucleotides: 7. CDR3 in DNA: TGTGCCAGCAGTTACGAGGACAGGTTTCGTGAGCAGTTCTTC. Its protein is CASSYEDRFREQFF.

The V call is TRBV28, the J call TRBJ2-7; 11 bases are shared with TRBD1. The CDR3 is made up of 15 amino acids. V lost 10 bases to trimming and J lost 4 bases; unmatched junction nucleotides: 12. Germline values: CDR1 MDHEN, CDR2 SYDVKM. CDR3 in DNA: TGTGCCACCTTAGAGGGGGGACAGGGGGTATACGAGCAGTACTTC. This translates into CATLEGGQGVYEQYF.

The rearrangement uses TRBV10-1 and TRBJ2-2; 14 bases are shared with TRBD2. Germline lookup yields CDR1 WNHNN and CDR2 SYGVQD (reference sequence). The CDR3 is made up of 16 amino acids. J gave up 3 bases and V 6 bases, and 3 bases lay outside the gene matches. DNA of the CDR3: TGCGCCAGCAGCGGGACTAGCGGGAGATACACCGGGGAGCTGTTTTTT. Its translation is CASSGTSGRYTGELFF.

V usage is TRBV3-1 (or the pseudogene TRBV3-2) and J usage is TRBJ2-3, with 8 bases that match TRBD2. From germline, CDR1 is LGHDT and CDR2 YNNKEL (reference sequence). After removal of 0 bases from V and 4 bases from J, the junction contained 3 bases not matched to a gene. This CDR3 is 15 amino acids long. The CDR3 loop is CASSQDGGAADTQYF. CDR3 DNA sequence: TGTGCCAGCAGCCAAGACGGGGGGGCCGCAGATACGCAGTATTTT.

V gene TRBV7-9 combines with J gene TRBJ1-2, with TRBD1 matching 8 bases. This CDR3 has 13 residues. In germline, CDR1 is SEHNR, CDR2 FQNEAQ (reference sequence). V gave up 10 bases and J gave up 4 bases; unmatched junction bases: 8. The CDR3: CATDRGIIYGYTF. Here the CDR3 DNA reads TGTGCCACCGACAGGGGAATCATCTATGGCTACACCTTC.

J is TRBJ2-1 and V is TRBV28; 10 bases fit TRBD2. CDR1 and CDR2 from the germline V gene are MDHEN and SYDVKM. The CDR3 loop spans 15 amino acids. J was trimmed by 3 bases and V by 7 bases; bases with no gene match: 6. The CDR3 nucleotides read TGTGCCAGCACCAGTCTAGCGGGGGTCTACAATGAGCAGTTCTTC. This encodes CASTSLAGVYNEQFF.

This chain uses TRBV3-1 (or the pseudogene TRBV3-2) with TRBJ2-7; 8 bases match TRBD1. The CDR3 has 14 amino acids. The germline CDR1 and CDR2 sequences are LGHDT and YNNKEL (reference sequence). Unmatched junction bases numbered 9, after V lost 6 bases and J lost 5 bases. CDR3 sequence: CASSRSDREDEQYF. CDR3 bases: TGTGCCAGCAGTCGGTCGGACAGGGAGGACGAGCAGTACTTC.

This chain connects TRBV5-1 to TRBJ1-1, with D possibly being TRBD1 (6 bases). V was pared by 0 bases and J by 0 bases, with 9 bases between. The germline CDR1 and CDR2 sequences are SGHRS and YFSETQ. The CDR3 covers 15 residues. This CDR3 reads CASSLVGGLNTEAFF. CDR3 coding DNA: TGCGCCAGCAGCTTGGTTGGGGGCCTGAACACTGAAGCTTTCTTT. Full variable domain (missing parts from reference TRBV5-1 and TRBJ1-1): KAGVTQTPRYLIKTRGQQVTLSCSPISGHRSVSWYQQTPGQGLQFLFEYFSETQRNKGNFPGRFSGRQFSNSRSEMNVSTLELGDSALYLCASSLVGGLNTEAFFGQGTRLTVV.